This is a list of T cell receptor beta chains from one sample in a study of blood T cell repertoires in COVID-19. Profiled with immunoSEQ multiplex PCR; TCRdb holds only in-frame clones, not every one. The table shows approximately 350,000 clones, with around 80% occurring only once. Sequenced sample: peripheral blood. Receptors originate from a man aged 25 to 40 with active or convalescent COVID-19. The CDR3 runs from the conserved cysteine through the conserved F or W. Each record gives: V gene, J gene, CDR3 protein.

V gene: TRBV3-1/TRBV3-2; J gene: TRBJ2-3; CDR3 protein: CASSQGRGTDTQYF
V gene: TRBV6-1; J gene: TRBJ1-2; CDR3 protein: CASSEGRAAGRGYTF
V gene: TRBV4-3; J gene: TRBJ1-5; CDR3 protein: CASSQDKFVGGAQPQHF
V gene: TRBV7-9; J gene: TRBJ2-1; CDR3 protein: CASSPGPGGLAGETKQFF
V gene: TRBV30; J gene: TRBJ1-2; CDR3 protein: CAWKRGTASYGYTF
V gene: TRBV10-2; J gene: TRBJ1-3; CDR3 protein: CASSEAGGAGNTIYF
V gene: TRBV19; J gene: TRBJ2-1; CDR3 protein: CASSTAAFNEQFF
V gene: TRBV27; J gene: TRBJ2-3; CDR3 protein: CASSNPGSGSGADTQYF
V gene: TRBV5-6; J gene: TRBJ1-2; CDR3 protein: CASSWSGQNYGYTF
V gene: TRBV5-8; J gene: TRBJ1-6; CDR3 protein: CASSPEPADRGSPLHF
V gene: TRBV10-3; J gene: TRBJ1-1; CDR3 protein: CAISESSGGTEAFF
V gene: TRBV5-4; J gene: TRBJ1-3; CDR3 protein: CASSLKSQAGSGNTIYF
V gene: TRBV2; J gene: TRBJ1-6; CDR3 protein: CASSADRGRRSPLHF
V gene: TRBV4-1; J gene: TRBJ2-7; CDR3 protein: CASSQGSLAQNYEQYF
V gene: TRBV29-1; J gene: TRBJ2-7; CDR3 protein: CSVAQGGSYEQYF
V gene: TRBV4-1; J gene: TRBJ1-5; CDR3 protein: CASSHWGDRGQPQHF
V gene: TRBV11-2; J gene: TRBJ2-7; CDR3 protein: CASRYYRDKGTYEQYF
V gene: TRBV7-2; J gene: TRBJ2-1; CDR3 protein: CASSLREGLYNEQFF
V gene: TRBV6-5; J gene: TRBJ2-7; CDR3 protein: CASSPTGISYEQYF
V gene: TRBV18; J gene: TRBJ2-7; CDR3 protein: CASSPMRLAGDFYEQYF
V gene: TRBV9; J gene: TRBJ2-1; CDR3 protein: CASSASGLYNEQFF
V gene: TRBV6-2/TRBV6-3; J gene: TRBJ2-2; CDR3 protein: CASSTTSGRISGELFF
V gene: TRBV11-2; J gene: TRBJ2-2; CDR3 protein: CASSIRAGWDTGELFF
V gene: TRBV13; J gene: TRBJ2-3; CDR3 protein: CASSPRRTGTDTQYF
V gene: TRBV4-3; J gene: TRBJ2-3; CDR3 protein: CASSQDGSPLASTDTQYF
V gene: TRBV29-1; J gene: TRBJ1-1; CDR3 protein: CSGGGAVTEAFF
V gene: TRBV7-2; J gene: TRBJ2-7; CDR3 protein: CASTRSTGETHEQYF
V gene: TRBV7-2; J gene: TRBJ2-2; CDR3 protein: CASSLSAIRGRTGELFF
V gene: TRBV12-3/TRBV12-4; J gene: TRBJ2-7; CDR3 protein: CASSPTGVEQYF
V gene: TRBV3-1/TRBV3-2; J gene: TRBJ1-3; CDR3 protein: CASRVSGEGNTIYF
V gene: TRBV4-2; J gene: TRBJ1-2; CDR3 protein: CASSPDSLYGYTF
V gene: TRBV27; J gene: TRBJ1-1; CDR3 protein: CASSLSRQARAFF
V gene: TRBV6-2/TRBV6-3; J gene: TRBJ2-5; CDR3 protein: CASSYVKGLVQETQYF
V gene: TRBV7-7; J gene: TRBJ2-5; CDR3 protein: CASSPTGETQYF
V gene: TRBV6-2/TRBV6-3; J gene: TRBJ2-1; CDR3 protein: CASSYPGLSYNEQFF
V gene: TRBV11-3; J gene: TRBJ2-7; CDR3 protein: CASSFGGGPQPQYF
V gene: TRBV21-1; J gene: TRBJ2-1; CDR3 protein: CASTLRVGGVQGQFF
V gene: TRBV7-9; J gene: TRBJ2-3; CDR3 protein: CASSEADTQYF
V gene: TRBV5-1; J gene: TRBJ1-1; CDR3 protein: CASSYGQGRATTEAFF
V gene: TRBV4-3; J gene: TRBJ2-1; CDR3 protein: CASSQLAGGNEQFF
V gene: TRBV18; J gene: TRBJ2-7; CDR3 protein: CASSHPGLAGKRDEQYF
V gene: TRBV4-1; J gene: TRBJ2-1; CDR3 protein: CASSQTGLSSYNEQFF
V gene: TRBV2; J gene: TRBJ2-3; CDR3 protein: CASSDPSGRGIDTQYF
V gene: TRBV7-2; J gene: TRBJ2-3; CDR3 protein: CASSFRGTQYF
V gene: TRBV11-3; J gene: TRBJ2-1; CDR3 protein: CASSPRGDNEQFF
V gene: TRBV6-6; J gene: TRBJ2-7; CDR3 protein: CASSYSRAADRREQYF
V gene: TRBV6-5; J gene: TRBJ1-1; CDR3 protein: CASRTGTEAFF
V gene: TRBV27; J gene: TRBJ1-2; CDR3 protein: CASSLSAGAFDYGYTF
V gene: TRBV9; J gene: TRBJ1-1; CDR3 protein: CASSVVPGWDTEAFF
V gene: TRBV19; J gene: TRBJ1-2; CDR3 protein: CASSIGTGGRTGGYTF
V gene: TRBV11-2; J gene: TRBJ1-5; CDR3 protein: CASSYQGGNQPQHF
V gene: TRBV4-1; J gene: TRBJ1-5; CDR3 protein: CASSQVGGPQHF
V gene: TRBV14; J gene: TRBJ1-6; CDR3 protein: CASSQQGTYNSPLHF
V gene: TRBV5-4; J gene: TRBJ1-1; CDR3 protein: CASSFGSGNTEAFF
V gene: TRBV5-1; J gene: TRBJ2-5; CDR3 protein: CASSRTSGSEYQETQYF
V gene: TRBV5-4; J gene: TRBJ2-5; CDR3 protein: CASSRTSGVQETQYF
V gene: TRBV28; J gene: TRBJ2-5; CDR3 protein: CASSTTGTVQETQYF
V gene: TRBV9; J gene: TRBJ2-2; CDR3 protein: CASSITGVNTGELFF
V gene: TRBV7-2; J gene: TRBJ1-4; CDR3 protein: CASSAPGGEKLFF
V gene: TRBV7-9; J gene: TRBJ2-7; CDR3 protein: CATGQGNEQYF